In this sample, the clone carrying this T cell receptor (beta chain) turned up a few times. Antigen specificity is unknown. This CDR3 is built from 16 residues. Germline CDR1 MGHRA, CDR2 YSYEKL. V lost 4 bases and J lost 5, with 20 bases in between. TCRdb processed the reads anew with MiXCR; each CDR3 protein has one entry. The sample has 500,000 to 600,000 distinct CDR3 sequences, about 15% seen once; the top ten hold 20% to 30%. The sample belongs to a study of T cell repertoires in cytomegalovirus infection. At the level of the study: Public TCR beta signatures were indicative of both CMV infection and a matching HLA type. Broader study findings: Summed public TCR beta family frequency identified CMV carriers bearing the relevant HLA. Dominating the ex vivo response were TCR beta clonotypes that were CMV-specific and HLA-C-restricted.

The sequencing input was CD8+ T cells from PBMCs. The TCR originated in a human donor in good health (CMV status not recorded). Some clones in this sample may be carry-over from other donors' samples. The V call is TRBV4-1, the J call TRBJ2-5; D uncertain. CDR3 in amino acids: CASSPQPARAEETQYF. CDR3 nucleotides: TGCGCCAGCAGCCCCCAGCCGGCTCGGGCCGAGGAGACCCAGTACTTC.